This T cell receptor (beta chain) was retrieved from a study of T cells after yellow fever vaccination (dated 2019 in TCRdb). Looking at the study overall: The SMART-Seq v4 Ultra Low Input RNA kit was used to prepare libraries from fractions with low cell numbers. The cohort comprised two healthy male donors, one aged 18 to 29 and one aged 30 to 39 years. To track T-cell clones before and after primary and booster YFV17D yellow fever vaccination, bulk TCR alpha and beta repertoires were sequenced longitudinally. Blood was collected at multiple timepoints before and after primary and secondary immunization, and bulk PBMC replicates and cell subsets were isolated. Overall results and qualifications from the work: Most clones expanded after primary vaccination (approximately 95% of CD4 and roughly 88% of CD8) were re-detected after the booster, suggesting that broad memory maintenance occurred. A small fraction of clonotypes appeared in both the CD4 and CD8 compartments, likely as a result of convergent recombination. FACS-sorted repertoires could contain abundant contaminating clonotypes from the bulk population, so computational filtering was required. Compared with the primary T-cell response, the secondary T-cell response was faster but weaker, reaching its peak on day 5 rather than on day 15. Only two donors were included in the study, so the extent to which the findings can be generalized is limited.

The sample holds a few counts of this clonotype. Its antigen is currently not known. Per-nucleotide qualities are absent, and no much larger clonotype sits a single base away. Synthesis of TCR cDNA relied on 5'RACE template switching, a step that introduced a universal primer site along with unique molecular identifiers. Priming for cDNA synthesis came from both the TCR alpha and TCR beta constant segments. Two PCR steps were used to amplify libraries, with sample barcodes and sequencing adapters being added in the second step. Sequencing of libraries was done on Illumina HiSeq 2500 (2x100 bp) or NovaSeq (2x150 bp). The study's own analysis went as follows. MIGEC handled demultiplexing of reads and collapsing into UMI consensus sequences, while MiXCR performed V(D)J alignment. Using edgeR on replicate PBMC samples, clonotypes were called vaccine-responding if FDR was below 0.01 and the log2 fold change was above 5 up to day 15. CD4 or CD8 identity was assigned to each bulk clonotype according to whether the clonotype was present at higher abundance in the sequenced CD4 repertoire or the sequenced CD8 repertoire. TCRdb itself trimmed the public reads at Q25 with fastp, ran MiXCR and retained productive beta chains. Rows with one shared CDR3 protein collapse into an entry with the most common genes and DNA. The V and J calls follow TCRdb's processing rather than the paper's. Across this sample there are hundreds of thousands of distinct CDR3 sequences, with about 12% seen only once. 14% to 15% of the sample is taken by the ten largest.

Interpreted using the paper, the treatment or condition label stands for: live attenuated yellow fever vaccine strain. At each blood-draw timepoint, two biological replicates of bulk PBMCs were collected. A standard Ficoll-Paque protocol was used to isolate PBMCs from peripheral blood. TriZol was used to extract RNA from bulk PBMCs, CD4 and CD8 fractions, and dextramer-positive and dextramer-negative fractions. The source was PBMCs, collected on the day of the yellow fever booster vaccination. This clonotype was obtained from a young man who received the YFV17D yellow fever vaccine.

The bases are TGTGCCACTACGGGGGCCCTTGACGAGCAGTACTTC. It is translated as CATTGALDEQYF. The V and J genes are TRBV6-2 or TRBV6-3 and TRBJ2-7; the D call is tentative, TRBD1 or TRBD2, as each matches 6 bases. The germline V gene yields MNHEY for CDR1 and SVGEGT for CDR2. The CDR3 has 12 amino acids, counting the end cysteine and phenylalanine. Of all the DNA, just the CDR3 is kept, 36 bases in frame from base 1. Trimming removed 10 bases from V and 5 bases from J, leaving 15 bases between the germline ends.